This T cell receptor beta chain emerged from a study of shared clonotypes between healthy human individuals. This table comes from immunoSEQ multiplex PCR, and its TCRdb copy is limited to in-frame clones, with some not included. The repertoire holds approximately 620,000 clones, with 95% to 98% as singletons. A word on this clone: Its antigen remains unidentified.

The study, taken as a whole, reports: The four-donor shared clonotypes exceeded non-shared clonotypes in generation probability, with non-shared ones scoring lower.

The CDR3 extends over 16 amino acids. From germline, CDR1 is PRHDT and CDR2 FYEKMQ (reference sequence). The V and J ends lost 7 bases and 2 bases, in that order; junction bases with no gene match: 14. This receptor was obtained from a woman aged 30 to 39 in good health. Sequencing was performed on naive CD4+ T cells sorted from blood. Subset given: CD45RA+ positively selected. The chain recombines TRBV13 with TRBJ2-7, with 7 bases fitting TRBD2. The CDR3 DNA reads as TGTGCCAGCACCCCGGGCCGCCAACTAGCGCCCTACGAGCAGTACTTC. Translating gives CASTPGRQLAPYEQYF. Full variable domain (missing parts from reference TRBV13 and TRBJ2-7): AAGVIQSPRHLIKEKRETATLKCYPIPRHDTVYWYQQGPGQDPQFLISFYEKMQSDKGSIPDRFSAQQFSDYHSELNMSSLELGDSALYFCASTPGRQLAPYEQYFGPGTRLTVT.